This T cell receptor beta chain was identified in a study of T cell repertoires in cytomegalovirus infection. TCRdb re-analysed the reads in MiXCR, keeping a single row per CDR3 protein. The sample lists more than 250,000 distinct CDR3 sequences, more than 20% occurring once. This clonotype was detected only a few times. What it binds is not known. Germline V CDR1 and CDR2: SGHVS, FNYEAQ. With 1 base clipped from V and 6 bases from J, the junction kept 6 bases outside the gene matches. The CDR3 is 15 amino acids. The chain has TRBV7-6 and TRBJ2-1; 7 bases align to TRBD2. The sample was cultured PBMCs, taken from culture after CMV antigen stimulation. This receptor was obtained from a human donor in good health (CMV status not recorded). Some clones in this sample may be carry-over from other donors' samples. CDR3 loop: CASSLGASGLNEQFF. CDR3 nucleotides: TGTGCCAGCAGCTTAGGGGCTAGCGGTCTCAATGAGCAGTTCTTC. Using reference TRBV7-6 and TRBJ2-1 for the parts outside the CDR3, the full variable domain is GAGVSQSPRYKVTKRGQDVALRCDPISGHVSLYWYRQALGQGPEFLTYFNYEAQQDKSGLPNDRFSAERPEGSISTLTIQRTEQRDSAMYRCASSLGASGLNEQFFGPGTRLTVL.